This T cell receptor (beta chain) was recorded in a study of cytomegalovirus exposure and HLA in healthy donors. Findings of the study overall: CMV antigen specificity was confirmed in vitro for three CMV-associated chains.

This CDR3 region has 13 residues. The germline CDR1 and CDR2 sequences are MNHEY and SVGAGI. V was cut by 0 bases and J by 5 bases, with 7 bases left in between. The method was immunoSEQ multiplex PCR; TCRdb's version includes in-frame clones alone and lacks a portion of them. Of roughly 260,000 clones listed, around 90% were seen once; the top ten hold less than 0.4%. With regard to this clone: Its antigen is unidentified. This same CDR3 is encoded by further DNA sequences in the sample.

The donors were members of the validation cohort, which comprised 100 to 150 subjects and was separate from the first cohort of 666 subjects. The sequence was collected from a woman aged 18-29 years in good health and CMV-seronegative. The chain uses TRBV6-5 and TRBJ1-1; D is perhaps TRBD1 (6 bases). The sequenced material came from PBMCs. CDR3: CASSYSRGTEAFF. DNA of the CDR3: TGTGCCAGCAGTTACTCTAGGGGGACTGAAGCTTTCTTT.